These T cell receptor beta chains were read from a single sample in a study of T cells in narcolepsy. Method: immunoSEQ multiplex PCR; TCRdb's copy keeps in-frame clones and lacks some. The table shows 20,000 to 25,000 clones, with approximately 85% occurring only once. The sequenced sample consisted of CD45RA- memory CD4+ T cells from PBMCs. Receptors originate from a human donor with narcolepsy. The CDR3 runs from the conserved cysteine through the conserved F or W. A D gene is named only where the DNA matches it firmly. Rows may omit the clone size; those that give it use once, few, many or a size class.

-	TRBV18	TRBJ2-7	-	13	TGTGCCAGCTCACGGACAGTGGGGTACGAGCAGTACTTC	CASSRTVGYEQYF
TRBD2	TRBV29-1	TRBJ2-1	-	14	TGCAGCGTTGATGCTAGCGGGAGGCCTCGTGGGCAGTTCTTC	CSVDASGRPRGQFF
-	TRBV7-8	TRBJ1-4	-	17	TGTGCCAGCAGCTTAGTGGGGACCACCGATTTTAATGAAAAACTGTTTTTT	CASSLVGTTDFNEKLFF
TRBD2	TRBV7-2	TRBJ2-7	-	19	TGTGCCAGCAGCTTCGACAACAAAATAGCGGGAGGACGATCCTACGAGCAGTACTTC	CASSFDNKIAGGRSYEQYF
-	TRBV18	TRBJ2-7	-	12	TGTGCCAGCTCAGCAACAGGTGACGAGCAGTACTTC	CASSATGDEQYF
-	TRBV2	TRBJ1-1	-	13	TGTGCCAGCAGCGCCGATCAGAACACTGAAGCTTTCTTT	CASSADQNTEAFF
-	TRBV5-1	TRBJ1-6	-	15	TGCGCCAGCAGCTTGCTCTTAGGAAGTAATTCACCCCTCCACTTT	CASSLLLGSNSPLHF
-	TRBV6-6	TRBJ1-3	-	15	TGTGCCAGCACCCTGACTGCAAACTCTGGAAACACCATATACTTT	CASTLTANSGNTIYF
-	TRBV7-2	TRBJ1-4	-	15	TGTGCCAGCAGCTTAGCTCCAGGGACTAATGAAAAACTGTTTTTT	CASSLAPGTNEKLFF
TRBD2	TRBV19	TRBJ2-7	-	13	TGTGCCAGTAGTCCCCGGGGCGGGAGCGAGCAGTACTTC	CASSPRGGSEQYF
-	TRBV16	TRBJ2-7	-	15	TGTGCCAGCAGCCAAGAACGAGCCATGTCCCGCGAGCAGTACTTC	CASSQERAMSREQYF
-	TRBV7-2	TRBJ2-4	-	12	TGTGCCAGCAGGTTGGGGACCCAGTTTCAGTACTTC	CASRLGTQFQYF
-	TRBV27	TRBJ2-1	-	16	TGTGCCAGCAGTCCCCGGTTTGGAGCGTACTACAATGAGCAGTTCTTC	CASSPRFGAYYNEQFF
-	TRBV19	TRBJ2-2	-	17	TGTGCCAGTAGTGACCCTCCCCCGGGATCAGGGCCCGGGGAGCTGTTTTTT	CASSDPPPGSGPGELFF
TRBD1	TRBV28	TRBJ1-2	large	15	TGTGCCAGCAGATTAGCGGGGGACAGGGGTCACGGCTACACCTTC	CASRLAGDRGHGYTF
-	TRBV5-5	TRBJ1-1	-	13	TGTGCCAGCAGCTTGGGCAGGAACACTGAAGCTTTCTTT	CASSLGRNTEAFF
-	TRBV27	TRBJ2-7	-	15	TGTGCCAGCAGTTCTCTCCGGGACGGGTCCTACGAGCAGTACTTC	CASSSLRDGSYEQYF
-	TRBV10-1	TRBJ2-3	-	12	TGCGCCAGCAGCACCACCACAGATACGCAGTATTTT	CASSTTTDTQYF
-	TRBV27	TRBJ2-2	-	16	TGTGCCAGCAGCAGTCTGGGGTACCCGAACACCGGGGAGCTGTTTTTT	CASSSLGYPNTGELFF
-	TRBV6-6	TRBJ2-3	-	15	TGTGCCAGCAGTTACCCACCGGGAGACACAGATACGCAGTATTTT	CASSYPPGDTDTQYF
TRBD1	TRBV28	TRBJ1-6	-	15	TGTGCCAGCAGTTTAGTCGGACAGGGCGGATCACCCCTCCACTTT	CASSLVGQGGSPLHF
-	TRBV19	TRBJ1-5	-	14	TGTGCCAGTAGTATATATGCAGGGAGGGACCCCCAGCATTTT	CASSIYAGRDPQHF
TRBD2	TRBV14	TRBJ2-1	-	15	TGTGCCAGCAGCCCCGGGACTAGCGGGAGAAATGAGCAGTTCTTC	CASSPGTSGRNEQFF
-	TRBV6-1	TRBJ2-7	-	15	TGTGCCAGCAGTGAAGGCCCCAGGGGAAACTACGAGCAGTACTTC	CASSEGPRGNYEQYF
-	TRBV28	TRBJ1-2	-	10	TGTGCCAGCAGTGGCTATGGCTACACCTTC	CASSGYGYTF
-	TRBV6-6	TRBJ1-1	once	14	TGTGCCAGCAGGCCCCCGGGCCCGGACACTGAAGCTTTCTTT	CASRPPGPDTEAFF
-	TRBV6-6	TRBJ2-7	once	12	TGTGCCAGCAGTCAGCCAAGGGGTGGGCAGTACTTC	CASSQPRGGQYF
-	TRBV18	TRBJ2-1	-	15	TGTGCCAGCTCACCCACAGGGAGCTCCTACAATGAGCAGTTCTTC	CASSPTGSSYNEQFF
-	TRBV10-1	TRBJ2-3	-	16	TGCGCCAGCAGTGAAGGGGGAGCGCTCTCCACCGATACGCAGTATTTT	CASSEGGALSTDTQYF
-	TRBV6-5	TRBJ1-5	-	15	TGTGCCAGCAGCCCGTCGCAGGGTTACAATCAGCCCCAGCATTTT	CASSPSQGYNQPQHF
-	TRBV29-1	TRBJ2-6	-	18	TGCAGCGTTGAAGGGAGGGGGGACAGAGCCTCTGGGGCCAACGTCCTGACTTTC	CSVEGRGDRASGANVLTF
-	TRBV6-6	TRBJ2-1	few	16	TGTGCCAGCAGTTACGGGCCCGCCAGAATCTACAATGAGCAGTTCTTC	CASSYGPARIYNEQFF
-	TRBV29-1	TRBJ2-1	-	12	TGCAGCAAACGAACAGCCATCAATGAGCAGTTCTTC	CSKRTAINEQFF
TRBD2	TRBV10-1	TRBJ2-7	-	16	TGCGCCAGCAGTGACTGGGGACTAGATAGGGGCTACGAGCAGTACTTC	CASSDWGLDRGYEQYF
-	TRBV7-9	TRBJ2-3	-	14	TGTGCCAGCAGCTTTACCTCCTACACAGATACGCAGTATTTT	CASSFTSYTDTQYF
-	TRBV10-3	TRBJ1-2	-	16	TGTGCCATCAGTGAGAACCTCAGGGGTAGGAACTATGGCTACACCTTC	CAISENLRGRNYGYTF
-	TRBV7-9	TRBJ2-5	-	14	TGTGCCAGCAGCCCTCGACAGTACCAAGAGACCCAGTACTTC	CASSPRQYQETQYF
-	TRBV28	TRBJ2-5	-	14	TGTGCCAGCAGTTTCGTTAACAGCCAAGAGACCCAGTACTTC	CASSFVNSQETQYF
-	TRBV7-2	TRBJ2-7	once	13	TGTGCCAGCAGCAGGGGGTTGAGAGACGAGCAGTACTTC	CASSRGLRDEQYF
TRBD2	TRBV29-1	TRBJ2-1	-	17	TGCAGCGTTGAGTCTTTAACCGCGGGAGGCTTGTCGCGTGAGCAGTTCTTC	CSVESLTAGGLSREQFF
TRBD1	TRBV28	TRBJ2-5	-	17	TGTGCCAGCAGTCTTCCCCCGACAGGGAGAGGACAAGAGACCCAGTACTTC	CASSLPPTGRGQETQYF
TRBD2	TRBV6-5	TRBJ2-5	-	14	TGTGCCAGCAGGGTCCGGACTAGCGCCCTAGCCCAGTACTTC	CASRVRTSALAQYF
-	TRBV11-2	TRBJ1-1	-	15	TGTGCCAGCAGCTTTGCTGGGTCGTCGAACACTGAAGCTTTCTTT	CASSFAGSSNTEAFF
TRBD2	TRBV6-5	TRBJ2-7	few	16	TGTGCCAGCAGTTTCCTCATAGCGGGAGGGCTAACCGAGCAGTACTTC	CASSFLIAGGLTEQYF
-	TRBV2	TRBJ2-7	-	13	TGTGCCAGCCAGGCAGGGCTATCCTACGAGCAGTACTTC	CASQAGLSYEQYF
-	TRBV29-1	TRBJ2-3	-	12	TGCAGCGGTGTGGGCGATGGAGGCACCCAGTATTTT	CSGVGDGGTQYF
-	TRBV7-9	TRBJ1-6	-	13	TGTGCCAGCAGCTTCGTGAATAATTCACCCCTCCACTTT	CASSFVNNSPLHF
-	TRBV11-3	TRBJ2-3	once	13	TGTGCCAGCAGCACTTACTCGGGAGATACGCAGTATTTT	CASSTYSGDTQYF
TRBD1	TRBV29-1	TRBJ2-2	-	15	TGCAGCGTTAAAGGACAGGGGGCGTACACCGGGGAGCTGTTTTTT	CSVKGQGAYTGELFF
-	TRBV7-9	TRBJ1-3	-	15	TGTGCCAGCAGCTTAGTGTTGGGCCCAAGAAACACCATATATTTT	CASSLVLGPRNTIYF
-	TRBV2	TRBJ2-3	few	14	TGTGCCAGCGGGGGGGCTAGCGCGACAGATACGCAGTATTTT	CASGGASATDTQYF
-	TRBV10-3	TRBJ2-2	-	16	TGTGCCATCAGTGGTTCGGGCAGGGGCGCTCCCGGGGAGCTGTTTTTT	CAISGSGRGAPGELFF